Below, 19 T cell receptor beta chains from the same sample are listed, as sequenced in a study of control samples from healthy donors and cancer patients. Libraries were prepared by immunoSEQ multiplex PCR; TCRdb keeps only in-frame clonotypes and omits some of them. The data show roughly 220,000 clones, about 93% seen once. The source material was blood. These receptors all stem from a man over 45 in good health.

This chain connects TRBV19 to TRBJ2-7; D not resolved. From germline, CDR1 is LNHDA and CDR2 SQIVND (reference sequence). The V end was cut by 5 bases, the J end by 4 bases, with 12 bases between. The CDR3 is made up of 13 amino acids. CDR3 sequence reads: CASSSRFFYEQYV. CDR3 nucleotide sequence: TGTGCCAGTAGTTCCCGGTTCTTTTACGAGCAGTACGTC.

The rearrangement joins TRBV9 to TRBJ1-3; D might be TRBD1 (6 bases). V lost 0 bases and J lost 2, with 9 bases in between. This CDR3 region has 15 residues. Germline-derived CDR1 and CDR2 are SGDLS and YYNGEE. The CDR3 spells CASSVVPGAGNTIYF. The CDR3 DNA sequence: TGTGCCAGCAGCGTAGTCCCAGGGGCTGGAAACACCATATATTTT. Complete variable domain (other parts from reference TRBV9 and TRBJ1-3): DSGVTQTPKHLITATGQRVTLRCSPRSGDLSVYWYQQSLDQGLQFLIQYYNGEERAKGNILERFSAQQFPDLHSELNLSSLELGDSALYFCASSVVPGAGNTIYFGEGSWLTVV.

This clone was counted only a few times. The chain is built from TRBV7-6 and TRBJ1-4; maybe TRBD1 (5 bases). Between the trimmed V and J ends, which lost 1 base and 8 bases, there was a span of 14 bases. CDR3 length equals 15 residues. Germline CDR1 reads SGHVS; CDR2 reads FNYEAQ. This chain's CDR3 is CASSLGQGIAEKLFF. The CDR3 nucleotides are TGTGCCAGCAGCTTAGGGCAGGGTATAGCCGAAAAACTGTTTTTT.

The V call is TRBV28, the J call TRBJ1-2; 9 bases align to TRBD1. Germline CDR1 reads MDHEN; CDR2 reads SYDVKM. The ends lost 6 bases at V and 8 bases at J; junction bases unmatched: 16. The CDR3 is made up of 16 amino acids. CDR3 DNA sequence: TGTGCCAGCAGCCCTTCCGGTCAGGGACAGGGCTCAGGCTACACCTTC. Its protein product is CASSPSGQGQGSGYTF.

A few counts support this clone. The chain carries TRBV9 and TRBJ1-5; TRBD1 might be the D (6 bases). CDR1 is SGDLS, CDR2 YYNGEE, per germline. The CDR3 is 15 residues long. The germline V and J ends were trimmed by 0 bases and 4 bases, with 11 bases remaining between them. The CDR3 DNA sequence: TGTGCCAGCAGCGTAGAGGGGGTAGCAAATCAGCCCCAGCATTTT. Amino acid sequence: CASSVEGVANQPQHF.

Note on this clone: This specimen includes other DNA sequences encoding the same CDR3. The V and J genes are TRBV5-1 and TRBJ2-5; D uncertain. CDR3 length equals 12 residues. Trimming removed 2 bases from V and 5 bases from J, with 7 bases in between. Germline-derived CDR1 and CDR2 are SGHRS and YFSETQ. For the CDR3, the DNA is TGCGCCAGCAGCTTACCCGGGGAGACCCAGTACTTC. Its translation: CASSLPGETQYF.

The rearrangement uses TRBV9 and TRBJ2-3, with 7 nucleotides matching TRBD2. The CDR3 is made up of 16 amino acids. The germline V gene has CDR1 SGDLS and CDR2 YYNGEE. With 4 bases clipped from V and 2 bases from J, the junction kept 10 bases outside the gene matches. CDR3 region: CASSLKDGDYTDTQYF. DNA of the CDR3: TGTGCCAGCAGCCTTAAAGACGGGGACTACACAGATACGCAGTATTTT.

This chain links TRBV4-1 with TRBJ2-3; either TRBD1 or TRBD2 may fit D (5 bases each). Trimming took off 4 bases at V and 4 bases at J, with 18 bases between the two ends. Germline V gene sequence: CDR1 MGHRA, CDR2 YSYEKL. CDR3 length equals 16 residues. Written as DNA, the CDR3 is TGCGCCAGCAGCCGGACTCAGGGTTTCGACCCAGATACGCAGTATTTT. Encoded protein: CASSRTQGFDPDTQYF.

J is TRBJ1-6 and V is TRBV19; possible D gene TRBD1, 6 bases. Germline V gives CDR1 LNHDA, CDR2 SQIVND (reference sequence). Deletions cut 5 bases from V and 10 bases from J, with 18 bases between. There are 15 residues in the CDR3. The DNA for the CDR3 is TGTGCCAGTAGTGTTCAACAGGGCCGGGGATCACCCCTCCACTTT. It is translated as CASSVQQGRGSPLHF. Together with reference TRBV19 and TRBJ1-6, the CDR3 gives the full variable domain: DGGITQSPKYLFRKEGQNVTLSCEQNLNHDAMYWYRQDPGQGLRLIYYSQIVNDFQKGDIAEGYSVSREKKESFPLTVTSAQKNPTAFYLCASSVQQGRGSPLHFGNGTRLTVT.

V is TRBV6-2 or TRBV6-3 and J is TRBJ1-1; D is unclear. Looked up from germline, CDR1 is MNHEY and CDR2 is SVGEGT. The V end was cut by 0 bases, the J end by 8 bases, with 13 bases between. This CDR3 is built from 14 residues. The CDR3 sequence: CASSYSIPAGEAFF. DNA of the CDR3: TGTGCCAGCAGTTACTCGATTCCAGCCGGAGAAGCTTTCTTT.

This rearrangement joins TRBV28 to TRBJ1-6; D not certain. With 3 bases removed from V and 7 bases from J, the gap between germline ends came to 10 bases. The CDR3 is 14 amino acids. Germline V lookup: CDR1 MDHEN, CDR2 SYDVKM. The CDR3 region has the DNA TGTGCCAGCAGTTTCGGGCAGGTGAATTCACCCCTCCACTTT. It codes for CASSFGQVNSPLHF. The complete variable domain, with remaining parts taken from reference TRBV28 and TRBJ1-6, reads DVKVTQSSRYLVKRTGEKVFLECVQDMDHENMFWYRQDPGLGLRLIYFSYDVKMKEKGDIPEGYSVSREKKERFSLILESASTNQTSMYLCASSFGQVNSPLHFGNGTRLTVT.

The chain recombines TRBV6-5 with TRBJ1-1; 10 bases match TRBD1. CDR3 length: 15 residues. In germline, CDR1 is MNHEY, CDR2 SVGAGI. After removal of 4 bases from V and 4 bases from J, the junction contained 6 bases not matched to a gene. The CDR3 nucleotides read TGTGCCAGCAGTTCTCCGGGACAGGGGACCACTGAAGCTTTCTTT. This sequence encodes CASSSPGQGTTEAFF.

CDR3 DNA sequence: TGTGCCACCAGTGGACGCGGTGGAGAGACCCAGTACTTC. Protein sequence: CATSGRGGETQYF. The chain employs TRBV24-1 and TRBJ2-5; D is uncertain. Trimming shortened V by 5 bases and J by 4 bases, and 10 bases separated the two germline ends. The CDR3 contains 13 residues. From germline, CDR1 is KGHDR and CDR2 SFDVKD.

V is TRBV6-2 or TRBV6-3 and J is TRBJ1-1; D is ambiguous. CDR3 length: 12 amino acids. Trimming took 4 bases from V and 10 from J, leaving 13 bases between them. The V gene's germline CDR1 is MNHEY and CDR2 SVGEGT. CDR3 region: CASSSLDLGAFF. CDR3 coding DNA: TGTGCCAGCAGTTCTCTGGACTTGGGAGCTTTCTTT.

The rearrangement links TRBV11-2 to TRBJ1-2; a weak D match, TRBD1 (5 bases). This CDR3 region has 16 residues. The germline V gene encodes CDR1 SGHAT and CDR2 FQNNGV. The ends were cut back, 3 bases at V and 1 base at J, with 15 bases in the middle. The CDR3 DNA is TGTGCCAGCAGCTTTAGGGCAGGGTCAAGTAACTATGGCTACACCTTC. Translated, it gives CASSFRAGSSNYGYTF.

DNA of the CDR3: TGTGCCAGTAGTATACGGCAGCTTGGCAATCAGCCCCAGCATTTT. This codes for CASSIRQLGNQPQHF. The chain links TRBV19 to TRBJ1-5, with D uncertain. Germline V gene data show CDR1 as LNHDA and CDR2 as SQIVND (reference sequence). With 2 bases removed from V and 2 bases from J, the gap between germline ends came to 10 bases. CDR3 length equals 15 residues.

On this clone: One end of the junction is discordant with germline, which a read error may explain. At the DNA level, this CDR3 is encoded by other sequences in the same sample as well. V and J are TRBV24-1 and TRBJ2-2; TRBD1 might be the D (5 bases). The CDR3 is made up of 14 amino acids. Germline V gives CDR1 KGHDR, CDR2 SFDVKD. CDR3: CATSKKGLGGELFF. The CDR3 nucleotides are TGCGCCACCAGTAAGAAGGGGCTCGGCGGGGAGCTGTTTTTT.

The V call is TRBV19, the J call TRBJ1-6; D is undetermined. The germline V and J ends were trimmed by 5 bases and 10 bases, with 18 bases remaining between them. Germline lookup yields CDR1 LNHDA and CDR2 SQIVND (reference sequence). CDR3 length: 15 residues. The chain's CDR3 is CASSFRHTQESPLHF. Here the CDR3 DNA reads TGTGCCAGTAGTTTCCGACATACTCAAGAATCACCCCTCCACTTT.

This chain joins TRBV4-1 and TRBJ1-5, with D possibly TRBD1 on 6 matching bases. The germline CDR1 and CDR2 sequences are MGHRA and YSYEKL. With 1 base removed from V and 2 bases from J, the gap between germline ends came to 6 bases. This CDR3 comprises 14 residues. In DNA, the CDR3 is TGCGCCAGCAGCCAAGGACAGGGCAATCAGCCCCAGCATTTT. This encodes CASSQGQGNQPQHF.